Below are 27 T cell receptor beta chains sequenced from a single sample in a study of blood T cell repertoires in COVID-19. Assay: immunoSEQ multiplex PCR; the TCRdb copy retains only in-frame clones and omits some. The sample records about 68,000 clones, approximately 79% being singletons. Sequencing input: peripheral blood. Source of these receptors: a woman aged 50 to 60 with acute or convalescent COVID-19.

V is TRBV14 and J is TRBJ2-5; maybe TRBD2 (5 bases). The CDR3 sequence is 17 residues long. V lost 4 bases to trimming and J lost 3 bases, with 21 bases between them. Germline V gives CDR1 SGHDN, CDR2 FVKESK. CDR3 protein: CASSRSLLLGWEETQYF. The CDR3 DNA sequence: TGTGCCAGCAGCCGGTCCCTATTACTAGGTTGGGAAGAGACCCAGTACTTC.

This chain connects TRBV6-2 or TRBV6-3 to TRBJ1-6, with TRBD1 identical over 7 bases. Germline lookup yields CDR1 MNHEY and CDR2 SVGEGT. J was trimmed by 4 bases and V by 4 bases; bases with no gene match: 7. The CDR3 consists of 16 residues. The CDR3 nucleotides are TGTGCCAGCAGTTCCTCGGACAGGAGATATAATTCACCCCTCCACTTT. This translates into CASSSSDRRYNSPLHF.

This clone was detected only a few times. The V gene is TRBV28, the J gene TRBJ1-2, with 7 bases lining up with TRBD1. V was clipped by 5 bases and J by 5 bases; unmatched bases: 8. Germline assignment: CDR1 MDHEN and CDR2 SYDVKM. There are 14 residues in the CDR3. CDR3 bases: TGTGCCAGCAGTACACAGGGGATTTGGTATGGCTACACCTTC. The encoded protein is CASSTQGIWYGYTF.

This clone was seen only once. The rearrangement links TRBV10-3 to TRBJ2-7; 7 nucleotides line up with TRBD2. The germline V gene has CDR1 ENHRY and CDR2 SYGVKD. V was pared by 4 bases and J by 5 bases, with 2 bases of the junction left unmatched. The CDR3 is 12 residues long. CDR3 nucleotides: TGTGCCATCAGTGGAACTAGCGACGAGCAGTACTTC. This codes for CAISGTSDEQYF.

The V and J genes are TRBV5-4 and TRBJ2-3; weak D call: TRBD2 (5 bases). V was cut by 0 bases and J by 0 bases, with 11 bases left in between. The CDR3 extends over 16 amino acids. Germline lookup yields CDR1 SGHNT and CDR2 YYREEE (reference sequence). The CDR3 DNA reads as TGTGCCAGCAGCTTGGCTAGTAGCGCTAGCACAGATACGCAGTATTTT. Translated: CASSLASSASTDTQYF. The complete variable domain, with remaining parts taken from reference TRBV5-4 and TRBJ2-3, reads ETGVTQSPTHLIKTRGQQVTLRCSSQSGHNTVSWYQQALGQGPQFIFQYYREEENGRGNFPPRFSGLQFPNYSSELNVNALELDDSALYLCASSLASSASTDTQYFGPGTRLTVL.

The chain joins TRBV30 to TRBJ2-1, with 13 bases lining up with TRBD2. The germline CDR1 and CDR2 sequences are GTSNPN and SVGIG (reference sequence). V shed 5 bases, J shed 7 bases, and the junction held 5 bases outside the gene matches. The CDR3 has 14 residues. CDR3 amino acids: CAWGLAGEWNEQFF. CDR3 DNA sequence: TGTGCCTGGGGACTAGCGGGAGAGTGGAATGAGCAGTTCTTC.

The rearrangement links TRBV19 to TRBJ2-1; TRBD1 matches at 10 bases. V lost 5 bases and J lost 7; bases outside the gene matches: 8. CDR1 LNHDA and CDR2 SQIVND come from the germline V gene (reference sequence). The length of the CDR3 is 15 residues. The CDR3 sequence: CASSPPGQGTNEQFF. The CDR3 DNA follows: TGTGCCAGTAGTCCCCCGGGACAGGGGACTAATGAGCAGTTCTTC.

This chain joins TRBV4-1 and TRBJ2-5; no clear D gene. Germline loops: CDR1 MGHRA, CDR2 YSYEKL. Trimming left V 0 bases short and J 2 bases short, with 10 bases between. This CDR3 is 15 amino acids long. In DNA, the CDR3 is TGCGCCAGCAGCCAAGAATCCGTTAGTCAAGAGACCCAGTACTTC. Protein product: CASSQESVSQETQYF.

The chain is built from TRBV11-2 and TRBJ2-1; a possible D gene is TRBD2 (5 bases). The V end lost 4 bases, the J end lost 6 bases, and 13 bases lay between the germline ends. Germline CDR1 is SGHAT and CDR2 is FQNNGV. The CDR3 is made up of 14 amino acids. For the CDR3, the DNA is TGTGCCAGCAGCTCCTCACTAGTTATCAATGAGCAGTTCTTC. Its translation is CASSSSLVINEQFF.

As DNA, the CDR3 is TGCGCCAGCAGCCATTTCGGGACTAGCGGGGACCAGTACTTC. Encoded protein: CASSHFGTSGDQYF. The chain recombines TRBV4-1 with TRBJ2-7; 13 nucleotides agree with TRBD2. CDR3 length equals 14 residues. The junction had 6 bases not matched to a gene; V was cut back by 3 bases and J by 10 bases. The germline gives CDR1 MGHRA, CDR2 YSYEKL.

The chain carries TRBV18 and TRBJ2-3; 11 bases map to TRBD2. The CDR3 extends over 16 amino acids. V shed 6 bases and J 3 bases; nucleotides not matched to a gene: 8. From germline, CDR1 is KGHSH and CDR2 LQKENI. The CDR3 here is CASSLPSGRRTDTQYF. In DNA, the CDR3 is TGTGCCAGCTCCCTGCCTAGCGGGAGGCGAACAGATACGCAGTATTTT.

This chain connects TRBV24-1 to TRBJ2-1; 10 bases fit TRBD2. This CDR3 region has 17 residues. The V and J ends lost 0 bases and 4 bases, in that order; junction bases with no gene match: 5. Per the germline V gene, CDR1 is KGHDR and CDR2 is SFDVKD. CDR3 nucleotides: TGTGCCACCAGTGATTTGGCTAGCGGGAGTCCGTACAATGAGCAGTTCTTC. Protein sequence: CATSDLASGSPYNEQFF.

The chain combines TRBV20-1 with TRBJ2-6; D not resolved. The V gene lost 3 bases and the J gene lost 0 bases, with 6 bases spanning the gap. CDR3 length: 14 residues. Germline CDR1 reads DFQATT; CDR2 reads SNEGSKA (reference sequence). Here the CDR3 reads CSASESSGANVLTF. The DNA of the CDR3 is TGCAGTGCTAGTGAGAGCTCTGGGGCCAACGTCCTGACTTTC.

The chain combines TRBV6-6 with TRBJ1-5; TRBD1 is a possible D gene (5 bases). The V end was cut by 8 bases, the J end by 5 bases, with 16 bases between. Germline V gene sequence: CDR1 MNHNY, CDR2 SVGAGI (reference sequence). The CDR3 runs 14 residues. Written as DNA, the CDR3 is TGTGCCAGCCTCGGTGGCGCAGGGTATCAGCCCCAGCATTTT. Translated, it gives CASLGGAGYQPQHF.

V usage is TRBV5-1 and J usage is TRBJ2-1; tentative D call: TRBD1 (6 bases). The germline V gene has CDR1 SGHRS and CDR2 YFSETQ. V shed 3 bases and J shed 0 bases, with 10 bases lying between them. The CDR3 length is 15 residues. CDR3 in DNA: TGCGCCAGCAGCTCAGGACAGACCTCCTACAATGAGCAGTTCTTC. Encoded protein: CASSSGQTSYNEQFF.

This clone showed up just a few times. This sequence joins TRBV6-2 or TRBV6-3 and TRBJ2-5, with 9 positions matching TRBD1. The CDR3 sequence is 14 residues long. Germline V gives CDR1 MNHEY, CDR2 SVGEGT. The junction had 8 bases not matched to a gene; V was cut back by 5 bases and J by 7 bases. DNA for the CDR3: TGTGCCAGCAGTGCAACAGGGGGCGCAGGGACCCAGTACTTC. Translated, it gives CASSATGGAGTQYF.

The CDR3 loop is CASSLNPETQYF. In DNA form, the CDR3 reads TGTGCCAGCAGCTTAAATCCGGAGACCCAGTACTTC. This chain joins TRBV11-2 and TRBJ2-5; D call uncertain. The CDR3 is made up of 12 amino acids. V lost 2 bases and J 5 bases, leaving 6 bases between the germline ends. Looked up from germline, CDR1 is SGHAT and CDR2 is FQNNGV. The full variable domain, its missing parts supplied by reference TRBV11-2 and TRBJ2-5, is EAGVAQSPRYKIIEKRQSVAFWCNPISGHATLYWYQQILGQGPKLLIQFQNNGVVDDSQLPKDRFSAERLKGVDSTLKIQPAKLEDSAVYLCASSLNPETQYFGPGTRLLVL.

The chain carries TRBV28 and TRBJ1-3; TRBD1 is a possible D gene (6 bases). This CDR3 contains 13 residues. Germline loops: CDR1 MDHEN, CDR2 SYDVKM. Trimming took off 6 bases at V and 4 bases at J, with 10 bases between the two ends. CDR3 loop: CASRAGQGNTIYF. For the CDR3, the DNA is TGTGCCAGCAGGGCCGGACAGGGAAACACCATATATTTT.

This clone appeared a single time. The chain combines TRBV27 with TRBJ2-2; TRBD2 agrees at 8 bases. The CDR3 loop spans 16 amino acids. CDR1 is MNHEY, CDR2 SMNVEV, per germline (reference sequence). V lost 5 bases, J lost 5 bases, and 10 bases stayed unmatched. The CDR3 protein is CASSIGLAVPTGELFF. CDR3 bases: TGTGCCAGCAGTATTGGACTAGCAGTGCCAACCGGGGAGCTGTTTTTT.

This chain connects TRBV30 to TRBJ2-3, with 7 bases lining up with TRBD2. V dropped 6 bases and J dropped 11; count of bases not matched to a gene: 17. The CDR3 length is 14 residues. CDR1 and CDR2 from the germline V gene are GTSNPN and SVGIG (reference sequence). CDR3: CACTPPRESTRQYF. The CDR3 nucleotides are TGTGCCTGCACTCCCCCGCGGGAGTCCACAAGGCAGTATTTT. The complete variable domain, with remaining parts taken from reference TRBV30 and TRBJ2-3, reads SQTIHQWPATLVQPVGSPLSLECTVEGTSNPNLYWYRQAAGRGLQLLFYSVGIGQISSEVPQNLSASRPQDRQFILSSKKLLLSDSGFYLCACTPPRESTRQYFGPGTRLTVL.

This clone was detected a few times. This chain uses TRBV28 with TRBJ1-2; 12 positions match TRBD1. Trimming removed 4 bases from V and 1 base from J; junction bases left unmatched: 10. This CDR3 contains 18 residues. Germline CDR1 reads MDHEN; CDR2 reads SYDVKM. The CDR3 region is CASSSPRDRGRDNYGYTF. As DNA, the CDR3 is TGTGCCAGCAGTTCCCCCCGGGACAGGGGGCGCGATAACTATGGCTACACCTTC.

The CDR3 spells CASIKGVWGTGELFF. The CDR3 nucleotides are TGTGCCAGTATTAAGGGGGTTTGGGGCACCGGGGAGCTGTTTTTT. The V and J genes are TRBV19 and TRBJ2-2; possible D gene TRBD1, 6 bases. V shed 7 bases and J shed 4 bases, with 16 bases lying between them. The germline V gene encodes CDR1 LNHDA and CDR2 SQIVND (reference sequence). The CDR3 loop spans 15 amino acids. Supplemented by reference TRBV19 and TRBJ2-2, the full variable domain reads DGGITQSPKYLFRKEGQNVTLSCEQNLNHDAMYWYRQDPGQGLRLIYYSQIVNDFQKGDIAEGYSVSREKKESFPLTVTSAQKNPTAFYLCASIKGVWGTGELFFGEGSRLTVL.

The V gene is TRBV19, the J gene TRBJ2-2; D remains unclear. The germline V and J ends were trimmed by 0 bases and 4 bases, with 6 bases remaining between them. Germline assignment: CDR1 LNHDA and CDR2 SQIVND (reference sequence). This CDR3 comprises 14 residues. CDR3 in amino acids: CASSIDSGTGELFF. The CDR3 DNA is TGTGCCAGTAGTATAGACTCCGGCACCGGGGAGCTGTTTTTT.

This clone is medium-sized in the sample. The V and J genes are TRBV29-1 and TRBJ1-2, with TRBD1 matching 12 bases. This CDR3 is 14 amino acids long. Germline CDR1 and CDR2: SQVTM and ANQGSEA. The V segment lost 3 bases and the J segment 8 bases; nucleotides outside the gene matches: 7. CDR3 nucleotides: TGCAGCGTTGAGTTGGGACAGGGGGCGCGGGGCTACACCTTC. As protein: CSVELGQGARGYTF. Full variable domain (outside the CDR3, taken from reference TRBV29-1 and TRBJ1-2): SAVISQKPSRDICQRGTSLTIQCQVDSQVTMMFWYRQQPGQSLTLIATANQGSEATYESGFVIDKFPISRPNLTFSTLTVSNMSPEDSSIYLCSVELGQGARGYTFGSGTRLTVV.

V usage is TRBV5-6 and J usage is TRBJ2-1, with 11 bases that match TRBD1. CDR1 and CDR2 (germline): SGHDT, YYEEEE. V gave up 0 bases and J gave up 5 bases; unmatched junction bases: 4. The CDR3 has 16 residues. In nucleotides, the CDR3 is TGTGCCAGCAGCTTGGGCCCGGGACAGGGGGACAATGAGCAGTTCTTC. Its translation is CASSLGPGQGDNEQFF.

The rearrangement joins TRBV6-1 to TRBJ2-1, with D perhaps matching TRBD2 (5 bases). Germline V gives CDR1 MNHNS, CDR2 SASEGT. Trimming cost V 3 bases and J 6 bases, with 15 bases left between them. The CDR3 covers 15 residues. For the CDR3, the DNA is TGTGCCAGCAGTGAGGGAGCTCTAGCAGGCAATGAGCAGTTCTTC. Residues: CASSEGALAGNEQFF.

The genes are TRBV5-6 and TRBJ1-1; D is ambiguous. Trimming removed 1 base from V and 3 bases from J, with 16 bases in between. The length of the CDR3 is 16 residues. Germline loops: CDR1 SGHDT, CDR2 YYEEEE. The DNA for the CDR3 is TGTGCCAGCAGCTTGATTTTTAAGACATGGGACACTGAAGCTTTCTTT. Translated, it gives CASSLIFKTWDTEAFF.